Sequencing of this T cell receptor (beta chain) was carried out in a study of T cell responses to AZD1222 COVID-19 vaccine. Study in general: Combined were second doses at about 4 or about 12 weeks.

Clones were sequenced by immunoSEQ multiplex PCR, and TCRdb holds only the in-frame ones, with some missing. The sample records 130,000 to 150,000 clones, around 91% being singletons. CDR3 size: 15 residues. Trimming cost V 3 bases and J 0 bases, with 9 bases left between them. Germline CDR1 reads MNHEY; CDR2 reads SMNVEV (reference sequence). The receptor comes from an adult in good health. The chain uses TRBV27 and TRBJ1-3; D unclear. Sequenced here: peripheral blood, sampled on day 0 of AZD1222 vaccination. The DNA for the CDR3 is TGTGCCAGCAGTTTGTATCCGCACTCTGGAAACACCATATATTTT. Translating it yields CASSLYPHSGNTIYF.